This T cell receptor (beta chain) was obtained from a study of spatial heterogeneity in lung cancer. Individual TCR cDNA molecules each bore their own unique molecular identifier. TCRdb recomputed calls from the 5' RACE reads with MiXCR, one row per CDR3 protein. Altogether over 9,500 distinct CDR3 sequences are present, roughly 3.5% being singletons, with the ten largest covering around 50%. Germline V gene data show CDR1 as ENHRY and CDR2 as SYGVKD. V trimming: 6 bases; J trimming: 10 bases; junction bases outside the gene matches: 16. The CDR3 spans 16 residues. Time point specified: sample taken at primary tumor resection. Whole RNA was taken from tumor, nontumor lung or frozen PBMC; it was then sequenced unsorted. This clonotype was picked up many times. This beta chain appears as a stray read in a library generated for alpha chains; its size is not informative.

The chain carries TRBV10-3 and TRBJ2-1; 9 positions match TRBD2. The specimen comprised PBMCs, sampled at surgery. This TCR came from a female donor with early-stage non-small cell lung cancer. DNA of the CDR3: TGTGCCATCAGGCGCGCCAATTTAGCGGGAGACGGAGAGCAGTTCTTC. Translating gives CAIRRANLAGDGEQFF.